This T cell receptor (beta chain) comes out of a study of blood T cell repertoires in COVID-19 (TCRdb year 2020). For the study in its entirety: Samples covering the acute and convalescent phases of COVID-19 were provided by collaborators in the United States, Italy and Spain. Where available, HLA class I and class II types were taken from metadata supplied by the sample provider and were not determined by assay-based typing. Subjects who had been exposed to COVID-19, were actively infected with it, or had recovered from it provided the deeply sampled blood TCRbeta repertoires that made up the dataset. The repertoires were released in a freely available public database meant as a resource for research on the immune response to SARS-CoV-2. Nearly every sample came with metadata listing a de-identified subject ID, COVID-19 status, age in years and sex. The samples were drawn from the first 160 participants of the ongoing ImmuneRACE study and from 1,254 subjects provided by 6 global collaborators. The prospective study material was composed of cDNA or gDNA derived from T cells, B-cell-depleted T cells, or PBMCs.

The immunoSEQ Assay, a bias-controlled multiplex PCR, was used to amplify TCRbeta CDR3 regions from genomic DNA. The paper's data handling went like this. Within the assay, amplification of reference gene primers was used to estimate how many nucleated cells each sample contained. To quantify the absolute abundance of each unique TCRbeta CDR3 rearrangement, sequence reads were collapsed and filtered. For each sample, productive Simpson clonality was calculated by taking the square root of Simpson's diversity index across productive rearrangements. TCRdb carries this immuneACCESS record with in-frame sequences only. Its versions omit some clonotypes, under half of them owing to an unresolved V gene in the studies checked, with the rest unexplained. D and trimming come from the DNA, and the V and J calls and clone size come from that table. This sample lists about 200,000 clones; roughly 82% were detected once. 12% of the sample lies in the top ten.

Overall study outcomes, separate from this receptor: Clinical and demographic metadata were provided uncurated, with the amount varying by source and participant.

Comment on this clone: Its target antigen remains unknown. No base quality values were provided; no much bigger clone lies one nucleotide off.

Whole blood was collected in K2EDTA tubes by collaborating institutions according to the institutions' own protocols. For TCRbeta analysis, collaborator samples were shipped as frozen whole blood, as isolated PBMCs, or as DNA extracted from either sample type. The sequence was collected from a woman aged 40 to 49 with acute or convalescent COVID-19. The sequenced sample consisted of peripheral blood.

The bases read TGTGCCAGCAGCAAGGACATGGGGCGTTCGAAACTGTTTTTT. Its translation is CASSKDMGRSKLFF. The V gene is TRBV21-1 and the J gene is TRBJ1-4; the tabulated D call, TRBD1, remains unverified against the DNA. TRBV21-1 constitutes a pseudogene. From the cysteine up to the phenylalanine, the CDR3 has a length of 14 residues. The read is trimmed to its CDR3 DNA, 42 bases read in frame from base 1.